This passage covers 21 T cell receptor beta chains from one sample sequenced in a study of T-cell reconstitution after alpha-beta-depleted transplantation in children. Preparation of the TCRbeta library involved a method that used unique molecular identifiers. MiXCR, run by TCRdb on the PCR reads, gives a single entry per CDR3 protein. This table holds approximately 500,000 distinct CDR3 sequences, 10% found once. Specimen: PBMCs, collected before TCRalphabeta/CD19-depleted stem cell transplant. The receptors originated from a child aged 2 to 15 with inherited bone marrow failure, due to receive a stem cell transplant.

The CDR3 nucleotides are TGTGCCAGCAGCTCACTAGCGCCAACGGAGTTCTTC. It codes for CASSSLAPTEFF. The J gene is TRBJ2-1, the V gene TRBV7-9; TRBD2 matches at 7 bases. CDR1 SEHNR and CDR2 FQNEAQ come from the germline V gene (reference sequence). V gave up 4 bases and J gave up 14 bases; unmatched junction bases: 8. This CDR3 contains 12 residues.

This clonotype was counted many times. The V gene is TRBV10-3, the J gene TRBJ1-2; possible D gene TRBD1, 5 bases. With 5 bases removed from V and 7 bases from J, the gap between germline ends came to 11 bases. Germline V gives CDR1 ENHRY, CDR2 SYGVKD. CDR3 length: 12 amino acids. For the CDR3, the DNA is TGTGCCATCAGTTCCGGACAACGTGGCTACACCTTC. It encodes CAISSGQRGYTF.

V gene TRBV7-2 combines with J gene TRBJ2-7; TRBD2 aligns across 7 bases. CDR1 is SGHTA, CDR2 FQGNSA, per germline. The V segment lost 5 bases and the J segment 4 bases; nucleotides outside the gene matches: 11. The CDR3 spans 15 residues. The CDR3 coding sequence is TGTGCCAGCAGCCCACATCCGGGTAGCGGGTACGAGCAGTACTTC. Translation gives CASSPHPGSGYEQYF.

This clonotype has at least ten counts. The genes are TRBV7-2 and TRBJ2-1, with D perhaps TRBD2 (6 bases). Trimming shortened V by 5 bases and J by 1 base, and 12 bases separated the two germline ends. The CDR3 length is 15 residues. Germline-derived CDR1 and CDR2 are SGHTA and FQGNSA. The CDR3 is CASSPGGRSYNEQFF. In DNA, the CDR3 is TGTGCCAGCAGCCCCGGGGGAAGATCCTACAATGAGCAGTTCTTC.

This clonotype was counted a few times. The chain joins TRBV5-1 to TRBJ2-3, with 9 bases that match TRBD2. The V and J ends lost 0 bases and 2 bases, in that order; junction bases with no gene match: 7. CDR1 SGHRS and CDR2 YFSETQ come from the germline V gene. The length of the CDR3 is 17 residues. CDR3 nucleotide sequence: TGCGCCAGCAGCTTGGTAGGGAGACTAGCGGACACAGATACGCAGTATTTT. Its protein is CASSLVGRLADTDTQYF.

This clonotype was recorded a few times. This chain links TRBV14 with TRBJ2-7; the D gene is possibly TRBD2 (7 bases). This CDR3 has 15 residues. Germline lookup yields CDR1 SGHDN and CDR2 FVKESK. V lost 0 bases to trimming and J lost 3 bases, with 12 bases between them. The CDR3 DNA reads as TGTGCCAGCAGCCAAGAGGGAGGGGGATTCTACGAGCAGTACTTC. It yields the protein CASSQEGGGFYEQYF.

This clonotype came up many times. CDR3 residues: CASSLGQADFHGYTF. CDR3 DNA: TGTGCCAGCAGTTTAGGACAGGCCGATTTCCATGGCTACACCTTC. The chain uses TRBV12-3 or TRBV12-4 and TRBJ1-2; D is perhaps TRBD1 (6 bases). V was trimmed by 1 base and J by 6 bases, leaving 15 bases between them. The CDR3 runs 15 residues.

This clonotype showed up many times. The rearrangement joins TRBV29-1 to TRBJ2-7; no clear D. This CDR3 is 11 amino acids long. Germline V lookup: CDR1 SQVTM, CDR2 ANQGSEA. The V end was cut by 5 bases, the J end by 0 bases, with 5 bases between. The DNA of the CDR3 is TGCAGCGTTCAGGCCTCCTACGAGCAGTACTTC. This sequence encodes CSVQASYEQYF.

This clonotype was observed a handful of times. This chain joins TRBV19 and TRBJ2-5; TRBD1 aligns across 7 bases. CDR3 size: 16 residues. V shed 3 bases, J shed 4 bases, and the junction held 11 bases outside the gene matches. The germline V gene has CDR1 LNHDA and CDR2 SQIVND (reference sequence). In DNA form, the CDR3 reads TGTGCCAGTAGTATGGGGACAGACATAGCAGGAGAGACCCAGTACTTC. Translation gives CASSMGTDIAGETQYF.

The V call is TRBV27, the J call TRBJ2-3; D tentatively fits TRBD1 or TRBD2 (5 bases each). CDR3 length equals 13 residues. Germline V gives CDR1 MNHEY, CDR2 SMNVEV (reference sequence). Deletions cut 6 bases from V and 5 bases from J, with 12 bases between. The DNA for the CDR3 is TGTGCCAGCAGATGGGGGTTGGGAGATACGCAGTATTTT. Its protein product is CASRWGLGDTQYF.

This clonotype has at least ten counts. This chain uses TRBV9 with TRBJ1-6; D may be TRBD1 (5 bases). CDR3 size: 15 residues. The V gene's germline CDR1 is SGDLS and CDR2 YYNGEE. The V end was cut by 0 bases, the J end by 8 bases, with 12 bases between. In DNA, the CDR3 is TGTGCCAGCAGCGTAGATGCAGGGAGGGATTCACCCCTCCACTTT. This encodes CASSVDAGRDSPLHF.

In this sample, this clonotype turned up many times. V and J are TRBV28 and TRBJ2-7, with D tentatively TRBD2 (5 bases). Trimming stripped 11 bases from V and 2 bases from J, with 16 bases between. Germline V gene lookup returns CDR1 MDHEN and CDR2 SYDVKM. This CDR3 has 13 amino acids. CDR3: CASQREKPYEQYF. The DNA for the CDR3 is TGTGCCTCTCAGAGGGAGAAGCCCTACGAGCAGTACTTC.

The J gene is TRBJ1-5, the V gene TRBV19; D may be TRBD1 (5 bases). The CDR3 has 14 residues. In germline, CDR1 is LNHDA, CDR2 SQIVND (reference sequence). V was trimmed by 5 bases and J by 7 bases, leaving 15 bases between them. The CDR3 sequence: CASSWRGISQPQHF. The CDR3 coding sequence is TGTGCCAGTAGTTGGCGGGGGATCAGCCAGCCCCAGCATTTT.

This clonotype showed up many times. The chain couples TRBV6-5 to TRBJ2-7; 11 nucleotides align to TRBD1. CDR1 and CDR2 from the germline V gene are MNHEY and SVGAGI. CDR3 length: 15 amino acids. V lost 4 bases and J lost 4; bases outside the gene matches: 6. CDR3 DNA: TGTGCCAGCAGTTCCCCGGGACAGGGGGTGTACGAGCAGTACTTC. Protein sequence: CASSSPGQGVYEQYF.

There are a few counts of this clonotype. The gene calls are TRBV20-1 and TRBJ2-5; D gene uncertain. V dropped 3 bases and J dropped 5 bases, with 10 bases sitting between them. The CDR3 runs 12 residues. CDR1 is DFQATT, CDR2 SNEGSKA, per germline (reference sequence). DNA of the CDR3: TGCAGTGCTAGGAGGCCCCAGGAGACCCAGTACTTC. Its protein is CSARRPQETQYF.

The sample holds many counts of this clonotype. V gene TRBV20-1 combines with J gene TRBJ2-1; D unclear. Deletions cut 2 bases from V and 0 bases from J, with 8 bases between. CDR3 size: 14 residues. Germline V gene sequence: CDR1 DFQATT, CDR2 SNEGSKA (reference sequence). CDR3 sequence reads: CSARWRSSYNEQFF. The CDR3 region has the DNA TGCAGTGCTAGATGGCGGAGCTCCTACAATGAGCAGTTCTTC.

This clonotype was detected many times. The chain couples TRBV6-2 or TRBV6-3 to TRBJ1-1; a weak D match, TRBD1 (5 bases). CDR3 length: 12 residues. V shed 1 base and J shed 5 bases, with 5 bases lying between them. Looked up from germline, CDR1 is MNHEY and CDR2 is SVGEGT. The CDR3 DNA follows: TGTGCCAGCAGTTACTGGGGGACTGAAGCTTTCTTT. This translates into CASSYWGTEAFF.

This clonotype has only a few counts. This chain connects TRBV7-9 to TRBJ2-7; possible D gene TRBD2, 5 bases. Germline CDR1 and CDR2: SEHNR and FQNEAQ (reference sequence). The V end was cut by 0 bases, the J end by 0 bases, with 12 bases between. This CDR3 is 16 amino acids long. Written as DNA, the CDR3 is TGTGCCAGCAGCTTAGCGCTGGCGGGTCCCTCCTACGAGCAGTACTTC. This sequence encodes CASSLALAGPSYEQYF. Full variable domain (remainder filled in from reference TRBV7-9 and TRBJ2-7): DTGVSQNPRHKITKRGQNVTFRCDPISEHNRLYWYRQTLGQGPEFLTYFQNEAQLEKSRLLSDRFSAERPKGSFSTLEIQRTEQGDSAMYLCASSLALAGPSYEQYFGPGTRLTVT.

The V gene is TRBV29-1, the J gene TRBJ2-2; D is unresolved. The germline gives CDR1 SQVTM, CDR2 ANQGSEA. CDR3 length: 12 residues. The V and J ends lost 2 bases and 4 bases respectively, with 5 bases between them. This chain's CDR3 is CSVERGTGELFF. CDR3 coding DNA: TGCAGCGTTGAACGTGGCACCGGGGAGCTGTTTTTT.

This clonotype was counted a few times. This chain joins TRBV5-1 and TRBJ2-5; 9 bases match TRBD2. The V gene's germline CDR1 is SGHRS and CDR2 YFSETQ. V lost 4 bases, J lost 0 bases, and 22 bases stayed unmatched. The CDR3 has 21 residues. The CDR3 sequence is CASSPPGEREALLRYQETQYF. The CDR3 DNA reads as TGCGCCAGCAGCCCCCCCGGAGAGCGGGAGGCGCTCCTTAGGTACCAAGAGACCCAGTACTTC.

This clonotype came up many times. The chain couples TRBV12-3 or TRBV12-4 to TRBJ2-3; a weak D match, TRBD2 (6 bases). The V end was cut by 5 bases, the J end by 11 bases, with 14 bases between. CDR3 length: 12 residues. The CDR3 DNA reads as TGTGCCAGCAGTGGAGGGACGTTCCAGCAGTATTTT. It is translated as CASSGGTFQQYF.